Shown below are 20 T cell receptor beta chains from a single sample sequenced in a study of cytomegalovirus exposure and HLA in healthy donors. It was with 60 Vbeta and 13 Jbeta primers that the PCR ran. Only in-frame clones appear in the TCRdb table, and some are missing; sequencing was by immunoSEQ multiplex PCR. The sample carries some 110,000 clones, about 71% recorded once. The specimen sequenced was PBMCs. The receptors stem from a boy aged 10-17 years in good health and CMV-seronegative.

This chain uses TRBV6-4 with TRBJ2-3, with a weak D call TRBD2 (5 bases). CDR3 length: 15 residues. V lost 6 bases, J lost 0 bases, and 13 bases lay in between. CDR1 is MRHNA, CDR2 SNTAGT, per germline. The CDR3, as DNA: TGTGCCAGCAGCGCGCGGGCAGGAAGCACAGATACGCAGTATTTT. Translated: CASSARAGSTDTQYF.

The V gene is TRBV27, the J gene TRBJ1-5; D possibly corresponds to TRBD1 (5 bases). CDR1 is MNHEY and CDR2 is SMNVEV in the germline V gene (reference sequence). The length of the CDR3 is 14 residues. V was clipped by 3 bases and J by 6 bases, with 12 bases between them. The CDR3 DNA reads TGTGCCAGCAGTTTTCGGGGCGGGAGTCAGCCCCAGCATTTT. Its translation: CASSFRGGSQPQHF.

CDR3 nucleotides: TGTGCCAGCAGTCCGACAGGGGGCTTAGCTTTCTTT. Its translation: CASSPTGGLAFF. The rearrangement links TRBV6-5 to TRBJ1-1, with 10 bases that match TRBD1. Germline V gene data show CDR1 as MNHEY and CDR2 as SVGAGI. Germline trimming cut 5 bases from V and 10 bases from J; bases unmatched to any gene: 4. This CDR3 has 12 residues.

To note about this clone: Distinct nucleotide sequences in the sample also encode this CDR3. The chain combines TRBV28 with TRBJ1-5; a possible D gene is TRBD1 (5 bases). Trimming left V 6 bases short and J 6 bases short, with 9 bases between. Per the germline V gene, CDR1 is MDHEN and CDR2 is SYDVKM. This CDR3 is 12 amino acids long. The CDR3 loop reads CASSPGGQPQHF. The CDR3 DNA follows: TGTGCCAGCAGCCCGGGGGGTCAGCCCCAGCATTTT.

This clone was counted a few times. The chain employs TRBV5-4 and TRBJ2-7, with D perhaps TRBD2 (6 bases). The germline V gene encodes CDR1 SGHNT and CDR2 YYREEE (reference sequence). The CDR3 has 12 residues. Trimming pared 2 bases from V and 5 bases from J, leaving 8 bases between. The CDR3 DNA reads TGTGCCAGCAGCTTCACTAGCCACGAGCAGTACTTC. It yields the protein CASSFTSHEQYF.

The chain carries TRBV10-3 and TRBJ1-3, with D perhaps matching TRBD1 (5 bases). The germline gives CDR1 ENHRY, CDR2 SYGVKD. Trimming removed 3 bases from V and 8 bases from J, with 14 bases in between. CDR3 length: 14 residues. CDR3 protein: CAISDWQGTHTIYF. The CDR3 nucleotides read TGTGCCATCAGTGACTGGCAGGGAACCCACACCATATATTTT.

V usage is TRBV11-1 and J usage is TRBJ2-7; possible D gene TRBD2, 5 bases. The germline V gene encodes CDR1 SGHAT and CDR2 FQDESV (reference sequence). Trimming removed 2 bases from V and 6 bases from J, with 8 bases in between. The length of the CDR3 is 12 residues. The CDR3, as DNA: TGTGCCAGCAGCTTAAGCGGTGTCGAGCAGTACTTC. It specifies CASSLSGVEQYF.

This CDR3 reads CASSPSGIYGYTF. For the CDR3, the DNA is TGTGCCAGCAGTCCCTCAGGAATCTATGGCTACACCTTC. The chain is built from TRBV27 and TRBJ1-2; D ambiguous. V dropped 5 bases and J dropped 4 bases, with 11 bases sitting between them. From germline, CDR1 is MNHEY and CDR2 SMNVEV (reference sequence). CDR3 length: 13 residues.

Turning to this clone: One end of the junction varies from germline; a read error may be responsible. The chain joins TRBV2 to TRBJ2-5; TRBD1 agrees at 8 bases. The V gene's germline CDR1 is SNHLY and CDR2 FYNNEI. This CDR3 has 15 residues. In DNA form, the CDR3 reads TGTGCCAGCAGGGAAGACAGGGGATGGAGAGAGACCCAGTACTTC. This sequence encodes CASREDRGWRETQYF. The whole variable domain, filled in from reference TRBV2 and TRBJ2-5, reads EPEVTQTPSHQVTQMGQEVILRCVPISNHLYFYWYRQILGQKVEFLVSFYNNEISEKSEIFDDQFSVERPDGSNFTLKIRSTKLEDSAMYFCASREDRGWRETQYFGPGTRLLVL.

The CDR3 loop reads CASRPGLAGFQETQYF. As DNA, the CDR3 is TGTGCCAGCAGACCAGGACTAGCGGGGTTTCAAGAGACCCAGTACTTC. The V gene is TRBV2, the J gene TRBJ2-5; 12 nucleotides line up with TRBD2. Germline assignment: CDR1 SNHLY and CDR2 FYNNEI. CDR3 length: 16 amino acids. V shed 6 bases and J 2 bases; nucleotides not matched to a gene: 7. Filled out from reference TRBV2 and TRBJ2-5, the complete variable domain reads EPEVTQTPSHQVTQMGQEVILRCVPISNHLYFYWYRQILGQKVEFLVSFYNNEISEKSEIFDDQFSVERPDGSNFTLKIRSTKLEDSAMYFCASRPGLAGFQETQYFGPGTRLLVL.

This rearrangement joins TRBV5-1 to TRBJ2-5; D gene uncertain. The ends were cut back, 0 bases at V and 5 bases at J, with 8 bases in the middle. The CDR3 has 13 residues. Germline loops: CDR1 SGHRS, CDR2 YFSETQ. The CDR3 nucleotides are TGCGCCAGCAGCTTGGGACTCGGTGAGACCCAGTACTTC. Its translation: CASSLGLGETQYF.

The CDR3 DNA sequence: TGTGCCTGGACCACGGGACAGGGGTGGGAAAAACTGTTTTTT. Translating it yields CAWTTGQGWEKLFF. The V call is TRBV30, the J call TRBJ1-4, with 10 bases that match TRBD1. The V and J ends lost 4 bases and 8 bases, in that order; junction bases with no gene match: 7. CDR1 is GTSNPN, CDR2 SVGIG, per germline (reference sequence). This CDR3 region has 14 residues.

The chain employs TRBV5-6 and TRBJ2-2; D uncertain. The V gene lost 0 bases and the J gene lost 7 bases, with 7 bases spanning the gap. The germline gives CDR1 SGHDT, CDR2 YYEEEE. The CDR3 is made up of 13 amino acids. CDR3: CASSLEHLGELFF. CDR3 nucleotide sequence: TGTGCCAGCAGCTTGGAGCACCTCGGGGAGCTGTTTTTT.

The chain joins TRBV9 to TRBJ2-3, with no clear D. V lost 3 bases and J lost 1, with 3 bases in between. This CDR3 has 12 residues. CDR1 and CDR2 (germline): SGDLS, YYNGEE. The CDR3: CASSAGTDTQYF. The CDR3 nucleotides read TGTGCCAGCAGCGCGGGCACAGATACGCAGTATTTT.

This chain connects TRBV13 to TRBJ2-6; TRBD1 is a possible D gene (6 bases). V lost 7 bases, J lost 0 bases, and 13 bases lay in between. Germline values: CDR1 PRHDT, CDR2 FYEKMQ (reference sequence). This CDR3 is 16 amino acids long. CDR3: CASKPDRFSGANVLTF. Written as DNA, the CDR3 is TGTGCCAGCAAGCCGGACAGATTCTCTGGGGCCAACGTCCTGACTTTC.

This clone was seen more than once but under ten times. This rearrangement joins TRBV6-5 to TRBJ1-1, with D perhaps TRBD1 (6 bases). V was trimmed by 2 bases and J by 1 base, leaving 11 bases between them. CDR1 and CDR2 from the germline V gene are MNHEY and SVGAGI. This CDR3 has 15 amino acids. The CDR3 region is CASSYAGAGNTEAFF. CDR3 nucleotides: TGTGCCAGCAGTTACGCGGGGGCCGGGAACACTGAAGCTTTCTTT.

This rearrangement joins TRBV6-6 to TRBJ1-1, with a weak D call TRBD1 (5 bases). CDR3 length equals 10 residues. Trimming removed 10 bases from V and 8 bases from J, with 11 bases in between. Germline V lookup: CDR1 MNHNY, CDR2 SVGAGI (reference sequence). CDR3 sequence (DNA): TGTGCCACCCGTCGGGGGGAAGCTTTCTTT. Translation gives CATRRGEAFF.

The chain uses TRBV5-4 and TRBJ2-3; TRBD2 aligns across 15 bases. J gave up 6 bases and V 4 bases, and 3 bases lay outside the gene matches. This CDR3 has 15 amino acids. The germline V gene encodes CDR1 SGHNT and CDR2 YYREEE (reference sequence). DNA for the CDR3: TGTGCCAGCAGCCGGACTAGCGGGAGGGAGGATACGCAGTATTTT. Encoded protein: CASSRTSGREDTQYF.

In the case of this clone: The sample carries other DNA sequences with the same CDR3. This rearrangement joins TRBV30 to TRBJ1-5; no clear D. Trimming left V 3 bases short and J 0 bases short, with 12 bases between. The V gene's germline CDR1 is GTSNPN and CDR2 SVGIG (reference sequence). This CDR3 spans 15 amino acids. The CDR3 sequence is CAWSGPSGSNQPQHF. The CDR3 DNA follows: TGTGCCTGGAGCGGCCCGTCGGGTAGCAATCAGCCCCAGCATTTT.

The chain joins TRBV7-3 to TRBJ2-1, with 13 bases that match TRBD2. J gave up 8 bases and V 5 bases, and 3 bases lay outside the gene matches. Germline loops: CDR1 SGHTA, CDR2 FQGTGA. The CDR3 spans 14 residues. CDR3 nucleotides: TGTGCCAGCAGCCCTGGGACTAGCGGGGATGAGCAGTTCTTC. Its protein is CASSPGTSGDEQFF.